The 12 T cell receptor beta chains below all came from one sample that was sequenced in a study of cytomegalovirus exposure and HLA in healthy donors. Primers for the PCR totalled 60 Vbeta and 13 Jbeta. The table came from immunoSEQ multiplex PCR; TCRdb's copy has only in-frame clones and leaves some out. The sample records roughly 110,000 clones, about 74% being singletons. The sample consisted of PBMCs. The receptors here all came from a woman aged 40 to 50 in good health and CMV-seropositive.

The V and J genes are TRBV10-3 and TRBJ2-3; no firm D call. CDR3 length: 13 residues. The germline V gene has CDR1 ENHRY and CDR2 SYGVKD. V dropped 0 bases and J dropped 6 bases, with 7 bases sitting between them. The CDR3 reads CAISESAADTQYF. CDR3 in DNA: TGTGCCATCAGTGAGTCGGCCGCCGATACGCAGTATTTT.

There are a few counts of this clone. V is TRBV9 and J is TRBJ2-7, with a possible D match to TRBD1 (5 bases). The CDR3 is 14 amino acids. CDR1 and CDR2 (germline): SGDLS, YYNGEE. Trimming took off 0 bases at V and 0 bases at J, with 7 bases between the two ends. For the CDR3, the DNA is TGTGCCAGCAGCGTAGCGGACACCTCCTACGAGCAGTACTTC. Protein sequence: CASSVADTSYEQYF.

The chain joins TRBV30 to TRBJ1-3; D call uncertain. The length of the CDR3 is 13 residues. The germline V gene has CDR1 GTSNPN and CDR2 SVGIG (reference sequence). V dropped 4 bases and J dropped 1 base, with 8 bases sitting between them. As DNA, the CDR3 is TGTGCCTGGACCCGAGGGTCTGGAAACACCATATATTTT. It is translated as CAWTRGSGNTIYF. Based on the CDR3 plus reference TRBV30 and TRBJ1-3, the full variable domain is SQTIHQWPATLVQPVGSPLSLECTVEGTSNPNLYWYRQAAGRGLQLLFYSVGIGQISSEVPQNLSASRPQDRQFILSSKKLLLSDSGFYLCAWTRGSGNTIYFGEGSWLTVV.

This sequence joins TRBV7-9 and TRBJ1-1; 8 bases map to TRBD1. Germline lookup yields CDR1 SEHNR and CDR2 FQNEAQ (reference sequence). Losses at the gene ends were 5 bases for V and 4 bases for J; bases not matched to a gene: 9. There are 15 residues in the CDR3. In DNA, the CDR3 is TGTGCCAGCAGCCGACAACAGGGGGTCGTCACTGAAGCTTTCTTT. This gives the protein CASSRQQGVVTEAFF.

This sequence joins TRBV11-2 and TRBJ2-7; the D gene is possibly TRBD2 (5 bases). CDR1 SGHAT and CDR2 FQNNGV come from the germline V gene. The CDR3 extends over 14 amino acids. V was trimmed by 5 bases and J by 7 bases, leaving 18 bases between them. The CDR3 here is CASSHHGELGEQYF. The CDR3 region has the DNA TGTGCCAGCAGCCACCACGGGGAGTTAGGGGAGCAGTACTTC.

V is TRBV11-1 and J is TRBJ1-1, with TRBD1 as a possible D gene (5 bases). Germline V gene sequence: CDR1 SGHAT, CDR2 FQDESV (reference sequence). V shed 1 base and J shed 4 bases, with 22 bases lying between them. The CDR3 is 18 residues long. CDR3 sequence: CASSLVVGTGDLATEAFF. CDR3 DNA: TGTGCCAGCAGCTTAGTAGTCGGGACGGGAGATTTGGCCACTGAAGCTTTCTTT.

The chain recombines TRBV12-2 with TRBJ2-7; the table's D call of TRBD2 was not tested on the DNA. TRBV12-2 is a recognized pseudogene. The CDR3 contains 19 residues. The DNA of the CDR3 is TGTGCAAGTCGCCACCCCCCCGGGCGGGGGGTTTATACATTGGGAGAGCAGTACTTC. Translated, it gives CASRHPPGRGVYTLGEQYF.

V usage is TRBV5-1 and J usage is TRBJ2-1; TRBD2 aligns across 9 bases. Germline CDR1 reads SGHRS; CDR2 reads YFSETQ. J was trimmed by 5 bases and V by 0 bases; bases with no gene match: 3. The CDR3 consists of 15 residues. The CDR3, as DNA: TGCGCCAGCAGCTTGGTTAGCGGGGGTAACAATGAGCAGTTCTTC. Its protein product is CASSLVSGGNNEQFF. The full variable domain, completed using reference TRBV5-1 and TRBJ2-1, is KAGVTQTPRYLIKTRGQQVTLSCSPISGHRSVSWYQQTPGQGLQFLFEYFSETQRNKGNFPGRFSGRQFSNSRSEMNVSTLELGDSALYLCASSLVSGGNNEQFFGPGTRLTVL.

V is TRBV4-3 and J is TRBJ2-7; perhaps TRBD1 as D (6 bases). V lost 2 bases and J 3 bases, leaving 17 bases between the germline ends. In germline, CDR1 is LGHNA, CDR2 YSLEER. CDR3 length equals 16 residues. CDR3 nucleotides: TGCGCCAGCAGCCAATTGCTGGACAGCTACAACTACGAGCAGTACTTC. It translates to CASSQLLDSYNYEQYF.

The chain links TRBV30 to TRBJ2-7; D is possibly TRBD1 (6 bases). CDR3 length: 14 amino acids. The germline CDR1 and CDR2 sequences are GTSNPN and SVGIG (reference sequence). Deletions cut 2 bases from V and 4 bases from J, with 15 bases between. The CDR3, as DNA: TGTGCCTGGAGTCCCGGGACATCCAAATACGAGCAGTACTTC. It yields the protein CAWSPGTSKYEQYF.

The rearrangement uses TRBV7-9 and TRBJ1-2; 9 nucleotides line up with TRBD1. CDR1 and CDR2 (germline): SEHNR, FQNEAQ (reference sequence). The CDR3 spans 14 residues. Trimming at V came to 0 bases and at J to 7 bases, leaving 3 bases not matched to a gene. CDR3 protein: CASSLAQGALGYTF. The CDR3 DNA is TGTGCCAGCAGCTTAGCACAGGGGGCCCTTGGCTACACCTTC.

The rearrangement uses TRBV18 and TRBJ2-7; D is ambiguous. CDR1 and CDR2 from the germline V gene are KGHSH and LQKENI. The V end was cut by 5 bases, the J end by 0 bases, with 8 bases between. The CDR3 has 13 amino acids. DNA of the CDR3: TGTGCCAGCTCAGGGCCCGACTCCTACGAGCAGTACTTC. Translated, it gives CASSGPDSYEQYF.